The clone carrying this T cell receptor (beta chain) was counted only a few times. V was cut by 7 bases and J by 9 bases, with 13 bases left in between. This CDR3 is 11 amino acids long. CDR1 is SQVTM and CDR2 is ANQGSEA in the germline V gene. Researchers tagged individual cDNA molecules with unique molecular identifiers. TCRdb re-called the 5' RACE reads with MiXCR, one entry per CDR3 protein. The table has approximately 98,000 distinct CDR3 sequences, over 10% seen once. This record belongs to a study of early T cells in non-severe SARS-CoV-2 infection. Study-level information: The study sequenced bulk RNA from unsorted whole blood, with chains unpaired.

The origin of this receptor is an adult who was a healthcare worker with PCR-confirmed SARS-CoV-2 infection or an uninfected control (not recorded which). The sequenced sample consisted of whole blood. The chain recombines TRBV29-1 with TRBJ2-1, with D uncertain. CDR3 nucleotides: TGCAGCGGATGGACGGAGCTTGAGCAGTTCTTC. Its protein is CSGWTELEQFF.